The present T cell receptor beta chain was sequenced within a study of blood T cell repertoires in COVID-19 (dated by TCRdb to about 2020). As for the study more broadly: The collaborator samples originated in the United States, Italy and Spain and spanned the acute and convalescent phases of COVID-19. Deeply sampled blood TCRbeta repertoires from subjects exposed to, actively infected with, or recovered from COVID-19 were included in the dataset. The repertoires were released in a freely available public database intended as a resource for research on the immune response to SARS-CoV-2. The material from the prospective study consisted of cDNA or gDNA derived from T cells, B-cell-depleted T cells, or PBMCs. Samples were obtained from the ongoing ImmuneRACE study (first 160 participants) and from about 1,300 subjects provided by 6 global collaborators. The sample metadata nearly always contained a de-identified subject ID, COVID-19 status, age in years and sex. Where available, HLA class I and class II types were obtained from metadata supplied by the sample provider rather than from assay-based typing.

A note on this clone: The antigen it recognizes is unknown. One end of the junction is discordant with germline, which a read error may explain.

The immunoSEQ Assay, a bias-controlled multiplex PCR, was used to amplify TCRbeta CDR3 regions from genomic DNA. The paper's processing steps were these. Nucleated cell counts per sample were estimated from amplification of reference gene primers within the assay. To quantify the absolute abundance of each unique TCRbeta CDR3 rearrangement, sequence reads were collapsed and filtered. For each sample, productive Simpson clonality was calculated as the square root of Simpson's diversity index over productive rearrangements. Imported from immuneACCESS, the table was reduced by TCRdb to in-frame sequences with V and J called. These copies leave out some clones; in studies compared against another copy, an unresolved V gene accounts for under half, and the cause of the remainder is not known. The V and J calls and clone size come from that table; D and trimming were worked out from the DNA. The sample has about 82,000 clones on record, roughly 78% of them singletons. The ten top clones hold approximately 40% of the sample.

Paper-wide results and their limitations: How much clinical and demographic metadata was included differed by source and by participant, and the metadata was provided uncurated.

At one collaborating source in Seattle, patients were enrolled during active infection and were followed longitudinally through the course of disease. Whole blood was collected in K2EDTA tubes by collaborating institutions according to the institutions' own protocols. For TCRbeta analysis, collaborators shipped samples as frozen whole blood, isolated PBMCs, or DNA extracted from either of those sample types. According to the germline V gene, CDR1 reads SGDLS and CDR2 reads YYNGEE. The CDR3 runs 14 amino acids, cysteine and phenylalanine included. Solely the CDR3 DNA is kept, with 42 bases framed from the first base.

What was sequenced was peripheral blood. The source is a man aged 55-75 years with COVID-19, enrolled during active disease. The chain is encoded by TRBV9 joined to TRBJ1-2; a tentative D match to TRBD1 spans 6 bases. The bases read TGTCCCAGCCGCGGAGGGGGGGGCAACTATGGCTACACCTTC. This is translated as CPSRGGGGNYGYTF.